The 27 T cell receptor beta chains reported below all come from one sample, sequenced in a study of human T cells and chemical hapten exposure. TCRdb called the RACE reads again in MiXCR, with one record for every CDR3 protein. The sample holds 95,000 to 150,000 distinct CDR3 sequences; roughly 12% are singletons and the top ten take around 2.7%. The sample's time point: pre-sensitization, week 0. Treatment reported: therapeutic diphenylcyclopropenone sensitization with weekly scalp DPC. The sample in question was whole blood, obtained in connection with sensitization to the hapten diphenylcyclopropenone (DPC). These receptor sequences come from a woman aged 18-29 years with alopecia areata. Some clones in this sample may be carry-over from other donors' samples.

This clonotype was observed at least ten times. The chain uses TRBV29-1 and TRBJ1-1; tentatively, D is TRBD1 (6 bases). V was trimmed by 7 bases and J by 5 bases, leaving 11 bases between them. In germline, CDR1 is SQVTM, CDR2 ANQGSEA. The CDR3 runs to 11 residues. The CDR3, as DNA: TGCAGCGGCTCAGGGGAGACTGAAGCTTTCTTT. Its protein is CSGSGETEAFF.

The chain joins TRBV28 to TRBJ1-5; no clear D. This CDR3 has 13 amino acids. Trimming took 5 bases from V and 6 from J, leaving 11 bases between them. Germline V gives CDR1 MDHEN, CDR2 SYDVKM. CDR3 in DNA: TGTGCCAGCAGTGGAGGGAAGTCTCAGCCCCAGCATTTT. It is translated as CASSGGKSQPQHF.

This clonotype was seen a handful of times. The V gene is TRBV2, the J gene TRBJ1-2; the D gene is possibly TRBD1 (5 bases). This CDR3 is 14 amino acids long. Germline CDR1 SNHLY, CDR2 FYNNEI. Deletions cut 4 bases from V and 6 bases from J, with 15 bases between. CDR3 amino acids: CASSGVGRGDGYTF. As DNA, the CDR3 is TGTGCCAGCAGTGGGGTAGGGAGGGGAGATGGCTACACCTTC.

This clonotype occurred a few times. V and J are TRBV7-7 and TRBJ1-5; TRBD1 matches 8 bases. V shed 4 bases, J shed 6 bases, and the junction held 11 bases outside the gene matches. The CDR3 is made up of 16 amino acids. Germline V lookup: CDR1 SSHAT, CDR2 FNYEAQ (reference sequence). The CDR3 region is CASSSTRDRHVQPQHF. The CDR3 bases are TGTGCCAGCAGCTCCACCCGGGACAGGCATGTTCAGCCCCAGCATTTT.

This chain links TRBV12-5 with TRBJ2-6, with TRBD1 matching over 11 bases. The CDR3 sequence is 16 residues long. J was trimmed by 2 bases and V by 9 bases; bases with no gene match: 6. CDR1 is LGHNT and CDR2 is FRNRAP in the germline V gene. As DNA, the CDR3 is TGTGCTAGCACCACGGGACAGGGGGCTGGGGCCAACGTCCTGACTTTC. It encodes CASTTGQGAGANVLTF.

This chain connects TRBV20-1 to TRBJ2-3, with D unclear. From germline, CDR1 is DFQATT and CDR2 SNEGSKA (reference sequence). The CDR3 length is 14 residues. V lost 0 bases to trimming and J lost 5 bases, with 12 bases between them. This chain's CDR3 is CSARDSLLVDTQYF. DNA for the CDR3: TGCAGTGCTAGAGATTCTCTACTGGTAGATACGCAGTATTTT.

This clonotype was counted once. The rearrangement joins TRBV29-1 to TRBJ2-5; either TRBD1 or TRBD2 may fit D (5 bases each). The V gene lost 6 bases and the J gene lost 2 bases, with 10 bases spanning the gap. The germline V gene encodes CDR1 SQVTM and CDR2 ANQGSEA. The length of the CDR3 is 12 residues. The CDR3 region is CSVQWGQETQYF. CDR3 DNA: TGCAGCGTACAGTGGGGGCAAGAGACCCAGTACTTC.

This rearrangement joins TRBV20-1 to TRBJ1-6; 7 bases align to TRBD1. Germline loops: CDR1 DFQATT, CDR2 SNEGSKA (reference sequence). The CDR3 spans 14 residues. V shed 3 bases, J shed 9 bases, and the junction held 8 bases outside the gene matches. The CDR3 protein is CSARWDSQPSPLHF. In DNA form, the CDR3 reads TGCAGTGCTAGGTGGGACAGCCAACCTTCACCCCTCCACTTT.

This clonotype occurred a few times. This chain joins TRBV20-1 and TRBJ2-1; D is ambiguous. The CDR3 has 12 residues. In germline, CDR1 is DFQATT, CDR2 SNEGSKA (reference sequence). Trimming pared 1 base from V and 5 bases from J, leaving 6 bases between. The CDR3: CSARVTDNEQFF. The CDR3 region has the DNA TGCAGTGCTAGAGTTACGGACAATGAGCAGTTCTTC.

V is TRBV6-5 and J is TRBJ2-3; 10 bases are shared with TRBD1. The CDR3 spans 16 residues. J lost 2 bases, V lost 5 bases, and 7 bases had no gene match. Germline V CDR1 and CDR2: MNHEY, SVGAGI. The CDR3 protein is CASSTPGQGITDTQYF. In DNA, the CDR3 is TGTGCCAGCAGTACCCCGGGACAGGGGATCACAGATACGCAGTATTTT.

The CDR3 is CATSENLAGGSTGELFF. CDR3 DNA: TGTGCCACCAGTGAAAATCTAGCGGGGGGTAGCACCGGGGAGCTGTTTTTT. The chain is built from TRBV24-1 and TRBJ2-2; 11 bases match TRBD2. Unmatched junction bases numbered 7, after V lost 4 bases and J lost 4 bases. CDR1 KGHDR and CDR2 SFDVKD come from the germline V gene. This CDR3 contains 17 residues.

This clonotype was counted between two and nine times. The chain employs TRBV2 and TRBJ2-7, with D hard to call. Germline V gene data show CDR1 as SNHLY and CDR2 as FYNNEI. The CDR3 loop spans 13 amino acids. The germline V and J ends were trimmed by 1 base and 2 bases, with 6 bases remaining between them. This CDR3 reads CASSEEGPYEQYF. The CDR3 DNA reads as TGTGCCAGCAGTGAAGAGGGTCCCTACGAGCAGTACTTC.

The chain is built from TRBV27 and TRBJ2-2, with no clear D. The CDR3 consists of 15 residues. CDR1 and CDR2 (germline): MNHEY, SMNVEV (reference sequence). The V end was cut by 5 bases, the J end by 0 bases, with 10 bases between. Here the CDR3 reads CASSPLIANTGELFF. The CDR3 nucleotides are TGTGCCAGCAGTCCCCTTATCGCGAACACCGGGGAGCTGTTTTTT.

This clonotype was found a few times. The J gene is TRBJ1-2, the V gene TRBV27; D is unresolved. Looked up from germline, CDR1 is MNHEY and CDR2 is SMNVEV (reference sequence). Trimming cost V 2 bases and J 4 bases, with 14 bases left between them. This CDR3 has 15 residues. The DNA for the CDR3 is TGTGCCAGCAGTTTAGGCGGCAGCCCCCTCTATGGCTACACCTTC. It translates to CASSLGGSPLYGYTF.

The chain carries TRBV5-4 and TRBJ1-2; D call uncertain. Germline values: CDR1 SGHNT, CDR2 YYREEE (reference sequence). Trimming took 2 bases from V and 8 from J, leaving 13 bases between them. CDR3 length: 13 residues. DNA for the CDR3: TGTGCCAGCAGCTTTGGAAACGGCGGGGGCTACACCTTC. Translation: CASSFGNGGGYTF.

The chain uses TRBV11-2 and TRBJ2-7; TRBD1 aligns across 8 bases. This CDR3 spans 15 amino acids. The germline V gene has CDR1 SGHAT and CDR2 FQNNGV. Trimming took 6 bases from V and 6 from J; bases not matched to a gene: 13. CDR3 sequence reads: CASSSLGQGQGEQYF. In DNA, the CDR3 is TGTGCCAGCAGTTCACTTGGACAGGGCCAGGGCGAGCAGTACTTC.

This clonotype was seen many times. The genes are TRBV12-3 or TRBV12-4 and TRBJ2-5; a weak D match, TRBD1 (6 bases). This CDR3 comprises 16 residues. The V end lost 5 bases, the J end lost 3 bases, and 19 bases lay between the germline ends. This CDR3 is CASSPRGMGFEETQYF. CDR3 nucleotide sequence: TGTGCCAGCAGTCCCAGGGGTATGGGGTTTGAAGAGACCCAGTACTTC.

This clonotype was seen at least ten times. The chain employs TRBV6-2 or TRBV6-3 and TRBJ1-3, with D unresolved. Trimming removed 5 bases from V and 0 bases from J, with 11 bases in between. The length of the CDR3 is 15 residues. CDR1 and CDR2 from the germline V gene are MNHEY and SVGEGT. DNA of the CDR3: TGTGCCAGCAGTCCGCAGTCTCCCTCTGGAAACACCATATATTTT. Residues: CASSPQSPSGNTIYF.

This clonotype was seen a few times. CDR3 sequence: CASSQAGGGTEAFF. CDR3 nucleotide sequence: TGTGCCAGCAGCCAAGCTGGAGGGGGGACTGAAGCTTTCTTT. J is TRBJ1-1 and V is TRBV3-1; D perhaps matches TRBD1 (6 bases). This CDR3 spans 14 amino acids. V gave up 1 base and J gave up 5 bases, with 11 bases separating them. Germline assignment: CDR1 LGHDT and CDR2 YNNKEL (reference sequence).

This clonotype was detected a few times. The genes are TRBV15 and TRBJ2-1, with 8 bases lining up with TRBD2. Germline V gene data show CDR1 as LNHNV and CDR2 as YYDKDF (reference sequence). The CDR3 is 15 amino acids. With V trimmed by 1 base and J by 2 bases, 1 base remained unmatched. CDR3 loop: CATSRVAGTYNEQFF. DNA of the CDR3: TGTGCCACCAGCAGAGTAGCGGGAACCTACAATGAGCAGTTCTTC.

The genes are TRBV6-5 and TRBJ2-1, with 7 bases aligning to TRBD2. The CDR3 runs to 13 residues. The V gene's germline CDR1 is MNHEY and CDR2 SVGAGI. Trimming removed 5 bases from V and 6 bases from J; junction bases left unmatched: 4. CDR3 DNA: TGTGCCAGCAGTGCGGGACTAACCAATGAGCAGTTCTTC. Encoded protein: CASSAGLTNEQFF.

This clonotype was observed at least ten times. The chain recombines TRBV7-2 with TRBJ1-1; D may be TRBD1 (5 bases). CDR3 length equals 13 residues. The germline V and J ends were trimmed by 5 bases and 2 bases, with 9 bases remaining between them. Looked up from germline, CDR1 is SGHTA and CDR2 is FQGNSA. CDR3 region: CASSRTGNTEAFF. The CDR3 coding sequence is TGTGCCAGCAGCCGAACAGGAAACACTGAAGCTTTCTTT.

This clonotype came up a few times. This chain joins TRBV6-1 and TRBJ1-1, with a tentative D call TRBD1 (6 bases). The CDR3 covers 15 residues. Germline CDR1 reads MNHNS; CDR2 reads SASEGT. Deletions cut 0 bases from V and 3 bases from J, with 11 bases between. The CDR3 DNA is TGTGCCAGCAGTGAAGCAATGGGGGCGTACACTGAAGCTTTCTTT. It translates to CASSEAMGAYTEAFF.

As concerns this clonotype: A much larger clonotype is one base distant, so this may be a read error. No conserved phenylalanine or tryptophan ends this CDR3, so it is likely a read error. V is TRBV4-3 and J is TRBJ2-1, with D perhaps TRBD2 (6 bases). Trimming removed 6 bases at V and 5 bases at J, with 11 bases between. The germline V gene has CDR1 LGHNA and CDR2 YSLEER. The CDR3 contains 13 residues. The DNA of the CDR3 is TGCGCCAGCAGTCCCTGGAGGGACAATGAGCAGTTCTAC. This sequence encodes CASSPWRDNEQFY.

V gene TRBV11-2 combines with J gene TRBJ2-3; D call uncertain. Trimming shortened V by 1 base and J by 2 bases, and 7 bases separated the two germline ends. The CDR3 covers 14 residues. Germline CDR1 SGHAT, CDR2 FQNNGV. The CDR3 region has the DNA TGTGCCAGCAGCTTAGCTGCCAACACAGATACGCAGTATTTT. Translated: CASSLAANTDTQYF.

The genes are TRBV6-6 and TRBJ1-6; 10 bases align to TRBD1. V shed 9 bases, J shed 4 bases, and the junction held 12 bases outside the gene matches. The germline V gene encodes CDR1 MNHNY and CDR2 SVGAGI (reference sequence). This CDR3 has 17 residues. The chain's CDR3 is CARDRGPAKLYNSPLHF. The CDR3 DNA reads as TGTGCCAGAGACAGGGGGCCGGCCAAATTATATAATTCACCCCTCCACTTT.

This clonotype was seen at least ten times. The chain recombines TRBV27 with TRBJ2-3; D uncertain. Between the trimmed V and J ends, which lost 6 bases and 2 bases, there was a span of 3 bases. This CDR3 has 11 amino acids. CDR1 is MNHEY and CDR2 is SMNVEV in the germline V gene (reference sequence). This CDR3 is CASSSTDTQYF. As DNA, the CDR3 is TGTGCCAGCAGCTCCACAGATACGCAGTATTTT.